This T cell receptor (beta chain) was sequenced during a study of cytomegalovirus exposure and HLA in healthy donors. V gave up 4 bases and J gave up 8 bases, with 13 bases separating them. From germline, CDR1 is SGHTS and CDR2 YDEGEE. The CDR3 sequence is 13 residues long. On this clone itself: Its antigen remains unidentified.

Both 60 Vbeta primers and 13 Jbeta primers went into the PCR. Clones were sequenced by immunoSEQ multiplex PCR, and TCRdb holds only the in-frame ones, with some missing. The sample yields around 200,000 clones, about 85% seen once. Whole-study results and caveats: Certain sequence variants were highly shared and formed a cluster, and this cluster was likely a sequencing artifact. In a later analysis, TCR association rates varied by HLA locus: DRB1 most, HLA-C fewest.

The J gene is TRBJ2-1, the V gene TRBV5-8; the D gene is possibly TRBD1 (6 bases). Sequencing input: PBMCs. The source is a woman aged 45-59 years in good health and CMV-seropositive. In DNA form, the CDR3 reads TGTGCCAGCAGCCCCACAGGGATCCATGAGCAGTTCTTC. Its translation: CASSPTGIHEQFF.